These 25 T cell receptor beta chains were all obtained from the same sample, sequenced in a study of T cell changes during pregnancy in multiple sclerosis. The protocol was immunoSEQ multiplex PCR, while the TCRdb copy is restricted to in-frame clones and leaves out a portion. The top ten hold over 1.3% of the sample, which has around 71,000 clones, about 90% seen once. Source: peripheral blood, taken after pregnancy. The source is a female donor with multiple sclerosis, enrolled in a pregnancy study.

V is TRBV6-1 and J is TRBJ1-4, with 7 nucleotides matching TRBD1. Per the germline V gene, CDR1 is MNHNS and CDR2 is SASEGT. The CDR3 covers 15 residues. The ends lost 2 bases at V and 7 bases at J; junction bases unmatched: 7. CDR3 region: CASSEPHRGSEKLFF. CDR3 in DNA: TGTGCCAGCAGTGAACCCCACAGGGGTTCTGAAAAACTGTTTTTT.

The CDR3 DNA is TGTGCCAGCAGCCGGACAGGGGGCCCCACAGATACGCAGTATTTT. This codes for CASSRTGGPTDTQYF. The gene calls are TRBV7-2 and TRBJ2-3; 11 bases align to TRBD1. V was pared by 5 bases and J by 2 bases, with 3 bases of the junction left unmatched. Germline lookup yields CDR1 SGHTA and CDR2 FQGNSA. The CDR3 spans 15 residues.

Here the CDR3 DNA reads TGTGCCATCAGTGATCCCGGACTAGCGGGGCGTTACGAGCAGTACTTC. This codes for CAISDPGLAGRYEQYF. The chain couples TRBV10-3 to TRBJ2-7; 12 bases fit TRBD2. The CDR3 extends over 16 amino acids. Looked up from germline, CDR1 is ENHRY and CDR2 is SYGVKD. V trimming: 3 bases; J trimming: 4 bases; junction bases outside the gene matches: 7.

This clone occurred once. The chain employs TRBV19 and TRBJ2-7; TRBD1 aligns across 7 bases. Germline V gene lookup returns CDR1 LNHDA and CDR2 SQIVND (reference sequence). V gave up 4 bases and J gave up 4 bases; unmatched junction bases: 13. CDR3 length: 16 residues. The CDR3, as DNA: TGTGCCAGTAGTAGAGAAGGACAGGCCGTCGGGTACGAGCAGTACTTC. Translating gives CASSREGQAVGYEQYF.

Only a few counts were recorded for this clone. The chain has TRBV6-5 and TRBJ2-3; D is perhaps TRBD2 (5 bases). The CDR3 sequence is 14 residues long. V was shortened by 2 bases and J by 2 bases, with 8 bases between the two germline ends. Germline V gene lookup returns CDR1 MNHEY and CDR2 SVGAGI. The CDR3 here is CASSYIGVTDTQYF. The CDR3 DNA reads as TGTGCCAGCAGTTACATCGGGGTCACAGATACGCAGTATTTT.

The CDR3 here is CASSDRVGEQYF. In DNA, the CDR3 is TGTGCCAGCAGTGACAGGGTTGGCGAGCAGTACTTC. The chain carries TRBV2 and TRBJ2-7, with D maybe TRBD1 (5 bases). The CDR3 extends over 12 amino acids. V was clipped by 3 bases and J by 6 bases, with 9 bases between them. Germline V lookup: CDR1 SNHLY, CDR2 FYNNEI.

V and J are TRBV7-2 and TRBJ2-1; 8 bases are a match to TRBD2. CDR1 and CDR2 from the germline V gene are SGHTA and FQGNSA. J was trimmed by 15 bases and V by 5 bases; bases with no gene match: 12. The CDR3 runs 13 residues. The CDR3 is CASSPGPAGVLFF. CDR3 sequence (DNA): TGTGCCAGCAGCCCCGGGCCAGCGGGAGTGCTGTTCTTC.

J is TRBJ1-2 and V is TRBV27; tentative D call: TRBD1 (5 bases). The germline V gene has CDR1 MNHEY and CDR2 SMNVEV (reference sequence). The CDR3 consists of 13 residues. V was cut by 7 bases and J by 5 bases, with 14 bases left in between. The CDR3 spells CASIIRVYYGYTF. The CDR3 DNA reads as TGTGCCAGCATCATCAGGGTTTATTATGGCTACACCTTC.

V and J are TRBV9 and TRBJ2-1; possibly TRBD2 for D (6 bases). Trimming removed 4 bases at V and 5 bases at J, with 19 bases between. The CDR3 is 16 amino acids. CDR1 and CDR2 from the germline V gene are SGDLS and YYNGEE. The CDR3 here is CASSLTRGWGDNEQFF. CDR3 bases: TGTGCCAGCAGCCTGACTAGGGGATGGGGAGACAATGAGCAGTTCTTC.

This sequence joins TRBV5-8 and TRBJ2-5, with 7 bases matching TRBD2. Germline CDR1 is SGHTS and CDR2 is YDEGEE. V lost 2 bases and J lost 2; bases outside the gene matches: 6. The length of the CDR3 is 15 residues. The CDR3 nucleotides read TGTGCCAGCAGCTTCTTTGGTAGCGGGCAAGAGACCCAGTACTTC. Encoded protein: CASSFFGSGQETQYF.

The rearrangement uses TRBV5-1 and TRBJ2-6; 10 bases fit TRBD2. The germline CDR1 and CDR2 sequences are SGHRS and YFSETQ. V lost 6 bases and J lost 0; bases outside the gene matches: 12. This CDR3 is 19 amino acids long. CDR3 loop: CASTYFRTSGTSGANVLTF. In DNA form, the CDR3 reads TGCGCCAGCACCTATTTTAGGACTAGCGGAACCTCTGGGGCCAACGTCCTGACTTTC.

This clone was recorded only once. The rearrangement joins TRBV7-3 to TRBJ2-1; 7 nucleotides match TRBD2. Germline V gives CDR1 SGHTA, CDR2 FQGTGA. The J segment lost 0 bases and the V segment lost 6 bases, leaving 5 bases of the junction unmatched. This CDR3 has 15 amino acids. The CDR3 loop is CASSSSGPSYNEQFF. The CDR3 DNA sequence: TGTGCCAGCAGTAGTAGCGGGCCCTCCTACAATGAGCAGTTCTTC.

This CDR3 is CASSDRPNTEAFF. The CDR3 DNA reads TGTGCCAGCTCCGACAGGCCCAACACTGAAGCTTTCTTT. This chain links TRBV13 with TRBJ1-1; a possible D gene is TRBD1 (6 bases). CDR1 and CDR2 from the germline V gene are PRHDT and FYEKMQ (reference sequence). V was shortened by 8 bases and J by 2 bases, with 12 bases between the two germline ends. The CDR3 sequence is 13 residues long.

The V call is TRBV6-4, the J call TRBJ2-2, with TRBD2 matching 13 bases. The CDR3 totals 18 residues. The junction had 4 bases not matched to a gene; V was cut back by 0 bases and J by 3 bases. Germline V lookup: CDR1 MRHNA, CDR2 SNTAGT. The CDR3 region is CASSDSTSGRADTGELFF. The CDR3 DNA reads TGTGCCAGCAGTGACTCAACTAGCGGGAGGGCCGACACCGGGGAGCTGTTTTTT.

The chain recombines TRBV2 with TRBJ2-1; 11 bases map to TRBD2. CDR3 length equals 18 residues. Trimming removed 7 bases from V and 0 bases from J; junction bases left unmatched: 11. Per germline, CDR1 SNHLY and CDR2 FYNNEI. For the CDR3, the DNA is TGTGCCAGCATAAGGCTAGCGGGAGGCCTGAACTCCTACAATGAGCAGTTCTTC. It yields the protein CASIRLAGGLNSYNEQFF.

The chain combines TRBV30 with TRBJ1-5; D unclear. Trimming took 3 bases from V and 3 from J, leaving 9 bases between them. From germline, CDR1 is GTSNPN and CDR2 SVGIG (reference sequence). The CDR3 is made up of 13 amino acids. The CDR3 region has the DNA TGTGCCTGGAGCTCAGAATCCAATCAGCCCCAGCATTTT. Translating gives CAWSSESNQPQHF. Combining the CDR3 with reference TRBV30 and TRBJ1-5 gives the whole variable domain SQTIHQWPATLVQPVGSPLSLECTVEGTSNPNLYWYRQAAGRGLQLLFYSVGIGQISSEVPQNLSASRPQDRQFILSSKKLLLSDSGFYLCAWSSESNQPQHFGDGTRLSIL.

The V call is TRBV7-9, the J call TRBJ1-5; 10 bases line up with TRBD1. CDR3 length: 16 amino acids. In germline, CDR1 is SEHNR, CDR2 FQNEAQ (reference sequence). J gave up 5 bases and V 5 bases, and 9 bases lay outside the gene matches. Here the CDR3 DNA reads TGTGCCAGCAGCGCCTCCCGGGACAGGGGCTATCAGCCCCAGCATTTT. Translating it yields CASSASRDRGYQPQHF.

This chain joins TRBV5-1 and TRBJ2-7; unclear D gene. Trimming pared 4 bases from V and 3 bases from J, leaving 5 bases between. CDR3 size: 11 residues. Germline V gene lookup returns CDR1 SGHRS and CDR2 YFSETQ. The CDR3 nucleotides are TGCGCCAGCAGCAATAACTACGAGCAGTACTTC. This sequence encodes CASSNNYEQYF. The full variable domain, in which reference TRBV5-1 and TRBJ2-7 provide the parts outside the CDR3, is KAGVTQTPRYLIKTRGQQVTLSCSPISGHRSVSWYQQTPGQGLQFLFEYFSETQRNKGNFPGRFSGRQFSNSRSEMNVSTLELGDSALYLCASSNNYEQYFGPGTRLTVT.

The CDR3 sequence: CASSLMEVQETQYF. The CDR3 DNA is TGCGCCAGCAGCTTGATGGAGGTCCAAGAGACCCAGTACTTC. The rearrangement links TRBV5-1 to TRBJ2-5; D possibly corresponds to TRBD2 (5 bases). The CDR3 runs to 14 residues. Germline V CDR1 and CDR2: SGHRS, YFSETQ. V lost 1 base, J lost 1 base, and 8 bases lay in between.

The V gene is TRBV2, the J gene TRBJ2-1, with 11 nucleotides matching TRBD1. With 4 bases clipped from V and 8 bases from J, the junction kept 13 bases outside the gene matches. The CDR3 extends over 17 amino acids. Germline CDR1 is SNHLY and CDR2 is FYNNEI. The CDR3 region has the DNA TGTGCCAGCAGTGGGCCACCGGGACAGGGGGGTGAGGATGAGCAGTTCTTC. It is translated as CASSGPPGQGGEDEQFF.

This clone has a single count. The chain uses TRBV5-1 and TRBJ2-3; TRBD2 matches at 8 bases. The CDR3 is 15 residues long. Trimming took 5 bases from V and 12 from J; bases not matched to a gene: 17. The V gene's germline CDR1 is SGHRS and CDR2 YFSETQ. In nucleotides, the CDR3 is TGCGCCAGCAGAAGCACTAGCGGATCACAGATATCTCAGTATTTT. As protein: CASRSTSGSQISQYF.

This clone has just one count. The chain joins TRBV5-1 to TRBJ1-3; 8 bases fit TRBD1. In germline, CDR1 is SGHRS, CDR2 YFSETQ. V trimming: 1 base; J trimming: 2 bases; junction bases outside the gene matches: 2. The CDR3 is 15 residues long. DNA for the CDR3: TGCGCCAGCAGCTTGTCAGGGGGCACTGGAAACACCATATATTTT. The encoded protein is CASSLSGGTGNTIYF.

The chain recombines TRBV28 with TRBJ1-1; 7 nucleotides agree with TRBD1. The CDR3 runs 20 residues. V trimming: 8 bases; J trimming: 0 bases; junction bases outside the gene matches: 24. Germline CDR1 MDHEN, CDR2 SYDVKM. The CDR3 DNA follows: TGTGCCAGCGGGTACCCGGACAGGACGCGGTTCCGGGACTTGAACACTGAAGCTTTCTTT. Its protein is CASGYPDRTRFRDLNTEAFF.

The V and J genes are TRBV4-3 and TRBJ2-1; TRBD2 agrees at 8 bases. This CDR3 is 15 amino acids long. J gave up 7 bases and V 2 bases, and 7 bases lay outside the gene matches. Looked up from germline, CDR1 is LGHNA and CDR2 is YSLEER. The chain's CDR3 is CASSQTGTRNNEQFF. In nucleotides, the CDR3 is TGCGCCAGCAGCCAAACCGGGACTAGAAATAATGAGCAGTTCTTC.

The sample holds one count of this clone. The CDR3 region is CASSSTGTAANEQFF. CDR3 bases: TGTGCCAGTAGTTCTACCGGGACTGCCGCCAATGAGCAGTTCTTC. The chain employs TRBV19 and TRBJ2-1; maybe TRBD2 (6 bases). This CDR3 region has 15 residues. CDR1 is LNHDA and CDR2 is SQIVND in the germline V gene (reference sequence). Trimming left V 5 bases short and J 6 bases short, with 17 bases between. Looking up the rest from reference TRBV19 and TRBJ2-1 gives the full variable domain: DGGITQSPKYLFRKEGQNVTLSCEQNLNHDAMYWYRQDPGQGLRLIYYSQIVNDFQKGDIAEGYSVSREKKESFPLTVTSAQKNPTAFYLCASSSTGTAANEQFFGPGTRLTVL.